These T cell receptor beta chains were read from a single sample in a study of post-analysis software for immune sequencing data. TCRdb re-called the PCR reads through MiXCR, storing one row per CDR3 protein. This table holds about 540,000 distinct CDR3 sequences, around 36% found once. The sequenced sample was blood. Receptors were obtained from a girl aged 2-17 years with multiple sclerosis. CDR3s include the opening cysteine and the closing phenylalanine or tryptophan. The D gene is left open where the match is weak. Clone size is shown for a subset of rows, as once, few, many or a class of expanded clone.

D: NA; size: few; length: 12; J: TRBJ1-2; V: TRBV21-1; DNA: TGTGCCAGCGTCGAACGAGATAATGGCTACACCTTC; CDR3: CASVERDNGYTF
D: NA; size: NA; length: 15; J: TRBJ2-3; V: TRBV20-1; DNA: TGCAGTGCCCTCCCCGGGCTAGAGGGGTCAGATACGCAGTATTTT; CDR3: CSALPGLEGSDTQYF
D: NA; size: few; length: 13; J: TRBJ2-3; V: TRBV18; DNA: TGTGCCAGCTCACCACTGCAGACAGATACGCAGTATTTT; CDR3: CASSPLQTDTQYF
D: NA; size: few; length: 15; J: TRBJ2-3; V: TRBV11-2; DNA: TGTGCCAGCAGCTTAGTAGTATTAGCCGGGGATACGCAGTATTTT; CDR3: CASSLVVLAGDTQYF
D: NA; size: NA; length: 16; J: TRBJ2-1; V: TRBV20-1; DNA: TGCAGTGCTAGAGACAGTAGAGAGTGGTACCAAGAGACCCAGTTCTTC; CDR3: CSARDSREWYQETQFF
D: NA; size: NA; length: 15; J: TRBJ1-4; V: TRBV9; DNA: TGTGCCAGCAGCGTAGGGGGGAGGACTAATGAAAAACTGTTTTTT; CDR3: CASSVGGRTNEKLFF
D: NA; size: few; length: 13; J: TRBJ1-5; V: TRBV28; DNA: TGTGCCTCCTTGCTACAGAGCAATCAGCCCCAGCATTTT; CDR3: CASLLQSNQPQHF
D: TRBD1; size: few; length: 15; J: TRBJ2-7; V: TRBV7-2; DNA: TGTGCCAGTAGCTTAGTCGGGACAGAAGCCTACGAGCAGTACTTC; CDR3: CASSLVGTEAYEQYF
D: TRBD1; size: NA; length: 14; J: TRBJ1-1; V: TRBV5-1; DNA: TGCGCCAGCAGCGCGGGACAGGGGGATTCTGAAGCTTTCTTT; CDR3: CASSAGQGDSEAFF
D: NA; size: few; length: 15; J: TRBJ1-1; V: TRBV29-1; DNA: TGCAGCGTTGAAGATGAGGGGGGGCGAGACACTGAAGCTTTCTTT; CDR3: CSVEDEGGRDTEAFF
D: TRBD1; size: once; length: 15; J: TRBJ2-5; V: TRBV5-1; DNA: TGCGCCAGCACCCACACAGCAGGGGGTAGAGAGACCCAGTACTTC; CDR3: CASTHTAGGRETQYF
D: NA; size: NA; length: 16; J: TRBJ2-7; V: TRBV5-1; DNA: TGCGCCAGCAGCTCTCGCGGGGACCTCTTCTCCTGCGAGCAGTACTTC; CDR3: CASSSRGDLFSCEQYF
D: NA; size: few; length: 13; J: TRBJ2-3; V: TRBV6-6; DNA: TGTGCCAGCGCGGGATTCCCGGGGGATACGCAGTATTTT; CDR3: CASAGFPGDTQYF
D: NA; size: NA; length: 14; J: TRBJ1-1; V: TRBV20-1; DNA: TGCAGTGCAAAGCCGGGCAGAATGAACACTGAAGCTTTCTTT; CDR3: CSAKPGRMNTEAFF
D: TRBD1; size: NA; length: 17; J: TRBJ1-2; V: TRBV5-1; DNA: TGCGCCAGCAGCCGAGGTCCGGGACAGGGAGTCCGAAATGGCTACACCTTC; CDR3: CASSRGPGQGVRNGYTF
D: NA; size: few; length: 14; J: TRBJ2-5; V: TRBV20-1; DNA: TGCAGTGCTAGAGATTTAGGTGCAGCGAAGACCCAGTACTTC; CDR3: CSARDLGAAKTQYF
D: NA; size: NA; length: 16; J: TRBJ2-7; V: TRBV2; DNA: TGTGCCAGCAGTGAATCCCTCTTACAGGGTTTGTACGAGCAGTACTTC; CDR3: CASSESLLQGLYEQYF
D: NA; size: few; length: 14; J: TRBJ1-2; V: TRBV12-3/TRBV12-4; DNA: TGTGCCAGCAGTTTCCGGGGTTCAGACTATGGCTACACCTTC; CDR3: CASSFRGSDYGYTF
D: NA; size: NA; length: 15; J: TRBJ2-1; V: TRBV7-3; DNA: TGTGCCAGCAGCTTAAGGCCCATTTCGTACAATGAGCAGTTCTTC; CDR3: CASSLRPISYNEQFF
D: NA; size: NA; length: 11; J: TRBJ1-1; V: TRBV6-5; DNA: TGTGCCAGCAGTTATGGGACCGGAGCTTTCTTT; CDR3: CASSYGTGAFF
D: NA; size: NA; length: 15; J: TRBJ2-7; V: TRBV24-1; DNA: TGTGCCACCCTATCCTGGCTCAGGGAATCCTACGAGCAGTACTTC; CDR3: CATLSWLRESYEQYF
D: NA; size: few; length: 15; J: TRBJ1-2; V: TRBV6-5; DNA: TGTGCCAGCAGTTACAGGCGGAATCCCCGCTATGGCTACACCTTC; CDR3: CASSYRRNPRYGYTF
D: TRBD1; size: NA; length: 15; J: TRBJ1-4; V: TRBV5-1; DNA: TGCGCCAGCAGCTTACACAGGGGAACTAATGAAAAACTGTTTTTT; CDR3: CASSLHRGTNEKLFF
D: TRBD2; size: few; length: 15; J: TRBJ2-3; V: TRBV5-1; DNA: TGCGCCAGCAGCCCCGGACTAGCGGGGGTAGATACGCAGTATTTT; CDR3: CASSPGLAGVDTQYF
D: NA; size: NA; length: 11; J: TRBJ2-1; V: TRBV10-3; DNA: TGTGCCATCAGTGAGTCGGATGAGCAGTTCTTC; CDR3: CAISESDEQFF
D: NA; size: few; length: 14; J: TRBJ2-5; V: TRBV19; DNA: TGTGCCAGTAGTCCCGCGGGACTCCAAGAGACCCAGTACTTC; CDR3: CASSPAGLQETQYF
D: NA; size: NA; length: 14; J: TRBJ2-3; V: TRBV6-6; DNA: TGTGCCAGCAGTTATGGGCAGGGAGCAGATACGCAGTATTTT; CDR3: CASSYGQGADTQYF
D: TRBD1; size: few; length: 12; J: TRBJ1-1; V: TRBV7-9; DNA: TGTGCCAGCAGCTACGGACAGGTTGAAGCTTTCTTT; CDR3: CASSYGQVEAFF
D: TRBD1; size: NA; length: 12; J: TRBJ2-5; V: TRBV11-2; DNA: TGTGCCAGCAGCGAGGGGGCTGAGACCCAGTACTTC; CDR3: CASSEGAETQYF
D: NA; size: few; length: 13; J: TRBJ2-7; V: TRBV20-1; DNA: TGCAGTGCTAGGGCTAAAAGCTCCTACGAGCAGTACTTC; CDR3: CSARAKSSYEQYF
D: TRBD2; size: few; length: 15; J: TRBJ2-1; V: TRBV4-1; DNA: TGCGCCAGCAGCCAAGCTAGCGGGGGGGTGAATGAGCAGTTCTTC; CDR3: CASSQASGGVNEQFF
D: NA; size: few; length: 17; J: TRBJ1-1; V: TRBV7-9; DNA: TGTGCCAGCAGCGCAGTGGGAGTTAAGGGGTCGGGCACTGAAGCTTTCTTT; CDR3: CASSAVGVKGSGTEAFF
D: TRBD2; size: NA; length: 15; J: TRBJ2-1; V: TRBV12-3/TRBV12-4; DNA: TGTGCCAGCAGTTTCGCGGGGGTCTCCTACAATGAGCAGTTCTTC; CDR3: CASSFAGVSYNEQFF
D: TRBD1; size: NA; length: 15; J: TRBJ2-7; V: TRBV7-2; DNA: TGTGCCGGCAACCGAGACTCAGGGGGCAGGTACGAGCAGTACTTC; CDR3: CAGNRDSGGRYEQYF
D: NA; size: NA; length: 12; J: TRBJ2-2; V: TRBV6-2/TRBV6-3; DNA: TGTGCCAGCAGTTATGGGTCCGGGGAGCTGTTTTTT; CDR3: CASSYGSGELFF
D: TRBD2; size: NA; length: 20; J: TRBJ2-4; V: TRBV20-1; DNA: TGCAGTGCTCCTTCCGACTTACTAGCGGGGGTGTCCCTCGCCAAAAACATTCAGTACTTC; CDR3: CSAPSDLLAGVSLAKNIQYF
D: NA; size: few; length: 13; J: TRBJ2-5; V: TRBV7-6; DNA: TGTGCCAGCAGTCCCACTAGGTCTGAGACCCAGTACTTC; CDR3: CASSPTRSETQYF
D: NA; size: few; length: 15; J: TRBJ2-3; V: TRBV20-1; DNA: TGCAGTGCTAGTCATTCTAGCGCGGTCACAGATACGCAGTATTTT; CDR3: CSASHSSAVTDTQYF
D: TRBD1; size: few; length: 16; J: TRBJ2-5; V: TRBV10-3; DNA: TGTGCCATCAGTGAACCGGGACAGGGTAGCCAAGAGACCCAGTACTTC; CDR3: CAISEPGQGSQETQYF
D: NA; size: few; length: 15; J: TRBJ1-2; V: TRBV20-1; DNA: TGCAGTGCTAGTCCTGCAGGAAGGATAAACTATGGCTACACCTTC; CDR3: CSASPAGRINYGYTF
D: TRBD1; size: NA; length: 17; J: TRBJ1-2; V: TRBV12-3/TRBV12-4; DNA: TGTGCCAGCAGTCCGAGGGACAGGGCTGCCTCTAACTATGGCTACACCTTC; CDR3: CASSPRDRAASNYGYTF
D: TRBD1; size: few; length: 15; J: TRBJ2-7; V: TRBV20-1; DNA: TGCAGTGCTAGGGCAAATCCAGGGGGCGGGGACGAGCAGTACTTC; CDR3: CSARANPGGGDEQYF
D: NA; size: NA; length: 14; J: TRBJ1-1; V: TRBV11-2; DNA: TGTGCCAGCAGCCCACTTCAGGGGAGGGGTGAAGCTTTCTTT; CDR3: CASSPLQGRGEAFF
D: NA; size: few; length: 17; J: TRBJ1-2; V: TRBV4-2; DNA: TGTGCCAGCAGCCAAGATCCGGGAGGGGCGTCTGGCTATGGCTACACCTTC; CDR3: CASSQDPGGASGYGYTF
D: NA; size: NA; length: 15; J: TRBJ2-3; V: TRBV6-1; DNA: TGTGCCAGCAGTGAATTTGGGGGATACACAGATACGCAGTATTTT; CDR3: CASSEFGGYTDTQYF
D: TRBD1; size: few; length: 12; J: TRBJ2-5; V: TRBV20-1; DNA: TGCAGTGCTACTAGGACAGGAGAGACCCAGTACTTC; CDR3: CSATRTGETQYF
D: NA; size: NA; length: 15; J: TRBJ1-2; V: TRBV12-3/TRBV12-4; DNA: TGTGCCAGCAGGGCCGACCACAGAGGGGTCTATGGCTACACCTTC; CDR3: CASRADHRGVYGYTF